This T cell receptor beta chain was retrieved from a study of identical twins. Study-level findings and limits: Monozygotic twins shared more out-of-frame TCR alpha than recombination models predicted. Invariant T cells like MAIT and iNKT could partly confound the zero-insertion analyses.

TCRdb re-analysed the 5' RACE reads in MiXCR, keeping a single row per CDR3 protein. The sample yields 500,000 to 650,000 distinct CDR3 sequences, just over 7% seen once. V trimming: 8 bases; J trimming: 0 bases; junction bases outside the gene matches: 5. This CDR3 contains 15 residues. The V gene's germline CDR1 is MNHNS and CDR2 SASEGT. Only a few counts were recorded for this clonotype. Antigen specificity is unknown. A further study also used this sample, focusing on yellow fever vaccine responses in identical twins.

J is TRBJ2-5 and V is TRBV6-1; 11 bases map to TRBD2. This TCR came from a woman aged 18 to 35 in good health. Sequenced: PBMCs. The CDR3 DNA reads TGTGCCAGCGCGCCGACTAGCGGGAACCAAGAGACCCAGTACTTC. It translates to CASAPTSGNQETQYF.